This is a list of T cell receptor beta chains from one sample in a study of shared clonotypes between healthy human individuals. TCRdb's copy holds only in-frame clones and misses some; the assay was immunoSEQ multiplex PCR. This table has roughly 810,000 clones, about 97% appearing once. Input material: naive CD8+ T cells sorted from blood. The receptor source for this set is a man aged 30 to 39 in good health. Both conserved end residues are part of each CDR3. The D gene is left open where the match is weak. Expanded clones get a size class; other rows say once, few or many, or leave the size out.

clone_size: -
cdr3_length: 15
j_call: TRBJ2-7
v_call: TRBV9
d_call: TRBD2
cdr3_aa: CASSVEGLAGYEQYF
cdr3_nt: TGTGCCAGCAGCGTAGAGGGACTAGCGGGGTACGAGCAGTACTTC

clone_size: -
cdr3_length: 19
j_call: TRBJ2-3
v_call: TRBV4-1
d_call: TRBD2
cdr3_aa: CASSQVWGDLAGDTDTQYF
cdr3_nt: TGCGCCAGCAGCCAAGTCTGGGGAGACCTAGCGGGAGACACAGATACGCAGTATTTT

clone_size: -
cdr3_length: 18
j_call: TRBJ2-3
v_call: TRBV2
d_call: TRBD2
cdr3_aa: CASSDEGGRAFGTDTQYF
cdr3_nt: TGTGCCAGCAGTGATGAGGGCGGGAGGGCCTTCGGCACAGATACGCAGTATTTT

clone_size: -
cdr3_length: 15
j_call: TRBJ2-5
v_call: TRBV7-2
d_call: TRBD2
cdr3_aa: CASSLRGLAGETQYF
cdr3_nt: TGTGCCAGCAGCTTAAGGGGACTAGCAGGGGAGACCCAGTACTTC

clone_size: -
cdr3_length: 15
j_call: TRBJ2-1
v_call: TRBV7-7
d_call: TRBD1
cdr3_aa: CASSLTGGIYNEQFF
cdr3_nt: TGTGCCAGCAGCTTAACAGGGGGCATTTACAATGAGCAGTTCTTC

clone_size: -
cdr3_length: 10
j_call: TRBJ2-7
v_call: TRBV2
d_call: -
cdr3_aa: CASIGNEQYF
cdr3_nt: TGTGCCAGCATAGGAAACGAGCAGTACTTC

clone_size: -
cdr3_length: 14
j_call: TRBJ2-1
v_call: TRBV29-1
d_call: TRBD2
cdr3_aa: CSGRLAGGPNEQFF
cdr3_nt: TGCAGCGGAAGACTAGCGGGAGGGCCCAATGAGCAGTTCTTC

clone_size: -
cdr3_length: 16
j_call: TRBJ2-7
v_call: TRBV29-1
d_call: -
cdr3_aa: CSVRYKSYRDSYEQYF
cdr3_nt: TGCAGCGTTCGATACAAGTCCTACAGGGACTCCTACGAGCAGTACTTC

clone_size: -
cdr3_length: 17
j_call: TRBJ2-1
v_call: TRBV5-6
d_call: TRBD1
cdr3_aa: CASSTSFMGQHSNEQFF
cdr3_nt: TGTGCCAGCAGCACCTCCTTCATGGGACAGCACTCGAATGAGCAGTTCTTC

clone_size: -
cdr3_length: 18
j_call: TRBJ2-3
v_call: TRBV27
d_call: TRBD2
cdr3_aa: CASSLWPLREGSTDTQYF
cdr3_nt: TGTGCCAGCAGTTTATGGCCCCTGCGGGAGGGGAGCACAGATACGCAGTATTTT

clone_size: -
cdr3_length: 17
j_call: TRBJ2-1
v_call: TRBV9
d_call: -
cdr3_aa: CASSVDVPAASYNEQFF
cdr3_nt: TGTGCCAGCAGCGTAGACGTCCCAGCGGCCTCCTACAATGAGCAGTTCTTC

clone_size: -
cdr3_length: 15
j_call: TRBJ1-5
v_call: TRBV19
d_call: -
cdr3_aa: CASSISGLATQPQHF
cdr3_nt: TGTGCCAGTAGTATTTCCGGATTAGCAACTCAGCCCCAGCATTTT

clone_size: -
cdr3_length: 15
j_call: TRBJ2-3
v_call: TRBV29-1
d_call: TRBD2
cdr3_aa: CSLTGLAGSTDTQYF
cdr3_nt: TGCAGCCTTACGGGACTAGCGGGGAGCACAGATACGCAGTATTTT

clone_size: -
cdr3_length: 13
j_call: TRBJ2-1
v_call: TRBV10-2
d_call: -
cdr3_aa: CASSEFRYNEQFF
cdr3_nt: TGCGCCAGCAGTGAGTTCAGATACAATGAGCAGTTCTTC

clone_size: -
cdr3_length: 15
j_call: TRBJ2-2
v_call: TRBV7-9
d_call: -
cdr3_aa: CASSFTREMTGELFF
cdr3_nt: TGTGCCAGCAGCTTCACCAGGGAGATGACCGGGGAGCTGTTTTTT

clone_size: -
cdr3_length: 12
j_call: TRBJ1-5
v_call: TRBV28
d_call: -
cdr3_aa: CASSFWNQPQHF
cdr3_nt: TGTGCCAGCAGTTTTTGGAATCAGCCCCAGCATTTT

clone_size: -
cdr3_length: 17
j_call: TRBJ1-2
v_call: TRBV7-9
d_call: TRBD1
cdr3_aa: CASSQRKRDRGGDGYTF
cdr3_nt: TGTGCCAGCAGCCAAAGAAAGAGAGACAGGGGAGGAGATGGCTACACCTTC

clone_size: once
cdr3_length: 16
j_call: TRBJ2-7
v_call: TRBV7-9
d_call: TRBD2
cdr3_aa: CASSPLLASLSYEQYF
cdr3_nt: TGTGCCAGCAGCCCCCTACTAGCGAGCCTTTCCTACGAGCAGTACTTC

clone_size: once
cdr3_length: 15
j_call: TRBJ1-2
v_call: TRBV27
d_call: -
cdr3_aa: CASSPSGYSNYGYTF
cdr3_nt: TGTGCCAGCAGCCCTTCAGGGTATTCTAACTATGGCTACACCTTC

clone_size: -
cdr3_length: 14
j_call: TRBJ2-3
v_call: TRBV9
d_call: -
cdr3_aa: CASSVEGGSDTQYF
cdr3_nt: TGTGCCAGCAGCGTAGAGGGCGGGTCGGATACGCAGTATTTT

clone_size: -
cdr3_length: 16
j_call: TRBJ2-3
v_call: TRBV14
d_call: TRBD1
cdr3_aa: CASSLGTGGMTDTQYF
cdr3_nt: TGTGCCAGCAGCCTCGGGACAGGGGGCATGACAGATACGCAGTATTTT

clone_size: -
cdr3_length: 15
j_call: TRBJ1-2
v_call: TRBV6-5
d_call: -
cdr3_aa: CASSYFAESNYGYTF
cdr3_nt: TGTGCCAGCAGTTACTTTGCCGAATCCAACTATGGCTACACCTTC

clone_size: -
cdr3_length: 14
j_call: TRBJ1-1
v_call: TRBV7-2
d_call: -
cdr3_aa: CASSLLEGNTEAFF
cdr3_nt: TGTGCCAGCAGCTTGCTTGAGGGTAACACTGAAGCTTTCTTT

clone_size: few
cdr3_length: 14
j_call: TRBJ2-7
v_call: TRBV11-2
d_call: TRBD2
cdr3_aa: CASSPLSGSHEQYF
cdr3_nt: TGTGCCAGCAGCCCACTCAGCGGGAGCCACGAGCAGTACTTC

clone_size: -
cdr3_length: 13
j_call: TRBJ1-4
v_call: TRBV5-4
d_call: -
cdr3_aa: CASSLVENEKLFF
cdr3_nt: TGTGCCAGCAGCTTGGTCGAGAATGAAAAACTGTTTTTT

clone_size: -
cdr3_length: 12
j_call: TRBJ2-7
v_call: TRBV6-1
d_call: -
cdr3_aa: CASTHAGVEQYF
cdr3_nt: TGTGCCAGCACCCATGCCGGGGTCGAGCAGTACTTC

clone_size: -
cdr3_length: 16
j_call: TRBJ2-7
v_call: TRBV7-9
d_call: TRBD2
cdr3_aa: CASSSIGRRDYYEQYF
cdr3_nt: TGTGCCAGCAGCTCGATCGGGCGAAGGGACTACTACGAGCAGTACTTC

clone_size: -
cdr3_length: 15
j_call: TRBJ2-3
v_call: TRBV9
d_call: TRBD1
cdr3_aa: CASSVQGAWTDTQYF
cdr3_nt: TGTGCCAGCAGCGTCCAGGGGGCGTGGACAGATACGCAGTATTTT

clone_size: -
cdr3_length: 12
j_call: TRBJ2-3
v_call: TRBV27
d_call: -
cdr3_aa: CASMGSTDTQYF
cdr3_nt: TGTGCCAGCATGGGTAGCACAGATACGCAGTATTTT

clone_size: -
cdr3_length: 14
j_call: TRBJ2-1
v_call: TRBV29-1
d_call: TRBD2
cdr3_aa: CSVETSGRQNEQFF
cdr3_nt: TGCAGCGTTGAGACTAGCGGGAGGCAAAATGAGCAGTTCTTC

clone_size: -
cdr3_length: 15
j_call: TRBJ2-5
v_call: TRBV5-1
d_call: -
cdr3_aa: CASSLAGFVVETQYF
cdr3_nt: TGCGCCAGCAGCTTGGCGGGTTTTGTTGTGGAGACCCAGTACTTC

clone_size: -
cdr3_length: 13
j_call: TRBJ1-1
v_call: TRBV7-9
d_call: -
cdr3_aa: CASSHPMNTEAFF
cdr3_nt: TGTGCCAGCAGCCACCCTATGAACACTGAAGCTTTCTTT

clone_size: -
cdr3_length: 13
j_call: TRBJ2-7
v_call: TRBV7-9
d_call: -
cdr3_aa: CASSLVAYNEQYF
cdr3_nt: TGTGCCAGCAGCTTAGTAGCGTATAACGAGCAGTACTTC

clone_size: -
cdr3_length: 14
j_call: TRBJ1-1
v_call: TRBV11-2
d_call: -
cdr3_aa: CASSPRYRITEAFF
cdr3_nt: TGTGCCAGCAGCCCTCGATACAGGATCACTGAAGCTTTCTTT

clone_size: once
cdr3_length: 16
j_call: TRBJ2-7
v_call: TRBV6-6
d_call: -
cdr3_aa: CASSPREDQSSYEQYF
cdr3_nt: TGTGCCAGCAGTCCACGCGAGGACCAGAGCTCCTACGAGCAGTACTTC

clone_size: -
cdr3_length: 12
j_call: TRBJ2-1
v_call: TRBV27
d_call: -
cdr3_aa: CASSLKGNEQFF
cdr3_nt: TGTGCCAGCAGTTTAAAGGGCAATGAGCAGTTCTTC

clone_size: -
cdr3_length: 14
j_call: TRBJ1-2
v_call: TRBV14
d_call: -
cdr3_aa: CASSQNQQGDGYTF
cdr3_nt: TGTGCCAGCAGCCAAAATCAACAGGGAGATGGCTACACCTTC

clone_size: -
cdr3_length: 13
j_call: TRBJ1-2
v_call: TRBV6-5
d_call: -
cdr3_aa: CASRFGLHYGYTF
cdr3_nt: TGTGCCAGCAGATTTGGGCTTCACTATGGCTACACCTTC

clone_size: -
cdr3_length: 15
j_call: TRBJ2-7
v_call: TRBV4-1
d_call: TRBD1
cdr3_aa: CASSQDPGQSYEQYF
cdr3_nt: TGCGCCAGCAGCCAAGATCCGGGACAGTCCTACGAGCAGTACTTC

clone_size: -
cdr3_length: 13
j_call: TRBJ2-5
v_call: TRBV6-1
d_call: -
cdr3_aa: CASSGADQETQYF
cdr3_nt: TGTGCCAGCAGTGGGGCAGATCAAGAGACCCAGTACTTC

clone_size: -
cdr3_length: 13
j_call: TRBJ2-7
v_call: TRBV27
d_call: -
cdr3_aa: CASSFGGGGEQYF
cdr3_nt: TGTGCCAGCAGTTTCGGTGGAGGGGGGGAGCAGTACTTC

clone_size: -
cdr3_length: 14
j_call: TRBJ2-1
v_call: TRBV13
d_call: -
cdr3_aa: CASSLENRYNEQFF
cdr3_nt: TGTGCCAGCAGCTTAGAAAACCGCTACAATGAGCAGTTCTTC

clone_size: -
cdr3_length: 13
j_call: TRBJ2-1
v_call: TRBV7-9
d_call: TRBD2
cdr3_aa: CASVAGSYNEQFF
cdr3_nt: TGTGCCAGCGTAGCGGGCTCCTACAATGAGCAGTTCTTC

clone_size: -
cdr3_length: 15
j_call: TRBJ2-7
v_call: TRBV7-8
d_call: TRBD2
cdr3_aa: CASSRILAEPHEQYF
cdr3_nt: TGTGCCAGCAGCCGGATACTAGCGGAGCCTCACGAGCAGTACTTC

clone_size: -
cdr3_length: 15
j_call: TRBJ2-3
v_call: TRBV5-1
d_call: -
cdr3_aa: CASSPPGSPTDTQYF
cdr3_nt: TGCGCCAGCAGCCCACCGGGCAGTCCGACAGATACGCAGTATTTT

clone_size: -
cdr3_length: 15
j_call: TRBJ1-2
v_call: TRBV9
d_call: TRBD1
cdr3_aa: CASSVAGQGSYGYTF
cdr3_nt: TGTGCCAGCAGCGTAGCTGGACAGGGGAGCTATGGCTACACCTTC

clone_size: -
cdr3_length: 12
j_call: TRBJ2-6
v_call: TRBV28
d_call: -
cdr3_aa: CATNAGANVLTF
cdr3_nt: TGTGCTACCAACGCTGGGGCCAACGTCCTGACTTTC

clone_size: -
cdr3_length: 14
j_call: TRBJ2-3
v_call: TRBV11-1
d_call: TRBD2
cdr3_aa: CASSQAGVTDTQYF
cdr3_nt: TGTGCCAGCAGCCAAGCGGGAGTCACAGATACGCAGTATTTT